This TCR beta chain was captured in a study of Graves' ophthalmopathy and Graves' hyperthyroidism. Notes on this clonotype: The antigen remains undetermined.

V was shortened by 6 bases and J by 1 base, with 12 bases between the two germline ends. The CDR3 totals 13 residues. The V gene's germline CDR1 is DFQATT and CDR2 SNEGSKA (reference sequence). Diagnosis was based on clinical symptoms, serum thyroxine, TRAb, thyroid ultrasound and orbital computed tomography. RNA served as the template for amplifying TCR beta CDR3 regions. The authors performed first-round RT-PCR with HTBI primers and then a second-round multiplex PCR. TCRdb called the multiplex PCR reads again in MiXCR, with one record for every CDR3 protein. The data contain about 740,000 distinct CDR3 sequences, approximately 40% of them seen just once; the ten biggest clones take up 44%. Regarding the study as a whole: Also, most clonotypes expanded in the thyroid above 0.001 frequency appeared in blood. Ophthalmopathy and stable hyperthyroidism were discriminated by a 13-signature model, with over 85% sensitivity and about 82% specificity.

Sequenced sample: peripheral blood. The J gene is TRBJ1-1, the V gene TRBV20-1, with D uncertain. This receptor was identified in an adult man with Graves' ophthalmopathy. The CDR3 is CSAIDTGNTEAFF. The DNA of the CDR3 is TGCAGTGCGATTGATACCGGGAACACTGAAGCTTTCTTT.